This is a list of T cell receptor beta chains from one sample in a study of breast tumors, draining lymph nodes, adjacent tissues. TCRdb re-derived calls from the multiplex PCR reads in MiXCR, one entry per CDR3 protein. The sample records 200,000 to 300,000 distinct CDR3 sequences, 30% to 35% being singletons. Sequences were obtained from axillary lymph node tissue. The receptors were gathered from a female donor with breast cancer. Some clones in this sample may be carry-over from other donors' samples. Each CDR3 is given with its conserved first and last residue. D genes are given only for firm matches. A row's size may be missing; if present it is once, few, many or a size class.

J gene: TRBJ1-5; clone size: NA; D gene: NA; V gene: TRBV7-8; CDR3 DNA: TGTGCCAGCAGCTTAAAAAGGGCTGGCAATCAGCCCCAGGATTTT; CDR3 protein: CASSLKRAGNQPQDF
J gene: TRBJ2-5; clone size: many; D gene: TRBD2; V gene: TRBV11-1; CDR3 DNA: TGTGCCAGCAGCTTCCGGCCACTAGCGTACCAAGAGACCCAGTACTTC; CDR3 protein: CASSFRPLAYQETQYF
J gene: TRBJ1-2; clone size: many; D gene: NA; V gene: TRBV29-1; CDR3 DNA: TGCAGCGTTGAACCGCCGGGGTATGATAGCTATGGCTACACCTTC; CDR3 protein: CSVEPPGYDSYGYTF
J gene: TRBJ2-7; clone size: many; D gene: NA; V gene: TRBV7-9; CDR3 DNA: TGTGCCAGCACTCAGGGGGGTAGACTTTACGAGCAGTACTTC; CDR3 protein: CASTQGGRLYEQYF
J gene: TRBJ2-7; clone size: many; D gene: TRBD2; V gene: TRBV20-1; CDR3 DNA: TGCAGTGCTAGGGGACTAGCGGGAGTTCGGGCGTATAACGAGCAGTACTTC; CDR3 protein: CSARGLAGVRAYNEQYF
J gene: TRBJ2-1; clone size: few; D gene: TRBD2; V gene: TRBV13; CDR3 DNA: TGTGCCAGCAGCTATCGCGGGGGGGGTGATGAGCAGTTCTTC; CDR3 protein: CASSYRGGGDEQFF
J gene: TRBJ2-6; clone size: NA; D gene: NA; V gene: TRBV2; CDR3 DNA: TGTGCCAGCAGCGTTTATGAGGCTAACGTCCCGACTTTC; CDR3 protein: CASSVYEANVPTF
J gene: TRBJ2-1; clone size: NA; D gene: TRBD2; V gene: TRBV12-3/TRBV12-4; CDR3 DNA: TGTGCCAGCAGTCCCCCGACTAGTCCGGGGGGGGCCCGATACAATGAGCAGTTCTTC; CDR3 protein: CASSPPTSPGGARYNEQFF
J gene: TRBJ1-6; clone size: many; D gene: NA; V gene: TRBV20-1; CDR3 DNA: TGCAGTGCTAACGAGGGCAGCTATAATTCACCCCTCCACTTT; CDR3 protein: CSANEGSYNSPLHF
J gene: TRBJ2-7; clone size: few; D gene: NA; V gene: TRBV6-2/TRBV6-3; CDR3 DNA: TGTGCCAGCAGTCTTACCCACCAGCCTTCCTACGAGCAGTACTTC; CDR3 protein: CASSLTHQPSYEQYF
J gene: TRBJ2-3; clone size: many; D gene: NA; V gene: TRBV10-2; CDR3 DNA: TGCGCCAGCAGTCCCGTACAATCTACAGATACGCAGTATTTT; CDR3 protein: CASSPVQSTDTQYF
J gene: TRBJ2-5; clone size: NA; D gene: NA; V gene: TRBV11-2; CDR3 DNA: TGTGCCAGCAGCCAGGCGGCGGGGGCAATCCGAGAGACCCAGTACTTC; CDR3 protein: CASSQAAGAIRETQYF
J gene: TRBJ1-4; clone size: NA; D gene: NA; V gene: TRBV19; CDR3 DNA: TGTGCCAGTAGTATTGTAGCGGGAGGGTACAATGAAAAACTGTTTTTT; CDR3 protein: CASSIVAGGYNEKLFF
J gene: TRBJ2-3; clone size: many; D gene: NA; V gene: TRBV5-4; CDR3 DNA: TGTGCCAGCAGCTTGGGTTTGTCCACAGATACGCAGTATTTT; CDR3 protein: CASSLGLSTDTQYF
J gene: TRBJ1-5; clone size: NA; D gene: TRBD1; V gene: TRBV15; CDR3 DNA: TGTGCTCAACCAACAGGGGGCAATCAGCCCCAGCATTTT; CDR3 protein: CAQPTGGNQPQHF